One sample yielded the 15 T cell receptor beta chains listed below, sequenced in a study of CD8+ T cells in alopecia areata. The authors extracted RNA and reverse transcribed it into cDNA as the sequencing template. Profiling relied on immunoSEQ multiplex PCR, and the TCRdb table lists in-frame clones only, not all of them. The table records roughly 180,000 clones, over 55% of them present only once. The sample was CD4+ T cells sorted from blood, taken at week 0. The receptors were gathered from a human donor with alopecia areata.

This clone was counted a single time. V is TRBV10-2 and J is TRBJ2-3; TRBD2 agrees at 12 bases. CDR1 is WSHSY and CDR2 is SAAADI in the germline V gene. The length of the CDR3 is 18 residues. V lost 3 bases, J lost 2 bases, and 9 bases stayed unmatched. The CDR3 protein is CASSDSRLAGDYTDTQYF. CDR3 nucleotide sequence: TGCGCCAGCAGTGACTCGAGACTAGCGGGGGACTACACAGATACGCAGTATTTT.

The CDR3 sequence: CASSAHPRGDTGELFF. The CDR3 nucleotides read TGCGCCAGCAGCGCACATCCTCGGGGAGACACCGGGGAGCTGTTTTTT. The V call is TRBV4-3, the J call TRBJ2-2, with a weak D call TRBD2 (5 bases). Trimming took off 5 bases at V and 3 bases at J, with 16 bases between the two ends. In germline, CDR1 is LGHNA, CDR2 YSLEER. This CDR3 is 16 amino acids long.

The chain joins TRBV29-1 to TRBJ2-1, with D perhaps TRBD2 (5 bases). The CDR3 runs 11 residues. V was pared by 6 bases and J by 7 bases, with 10 bases between. CDR1 is SQVTM and CDR2 is ANQGSEA in the germline V gene. CDR3 DNA sequence: TGCAGCGTCCGCGGGCTGAATGAGCAGTTCTTC. Its translation is CSVRGLNEQFF.

The chain couples TRBV5-1 to TRBJ2-7; D gene ambiguous. V dropped 0 bases and J dropped 5 bases, with 6 bases sitting between them. This CDR3 spans 12 amino acids. Germline CDR1 SGHRS, CDR2 YFSETQ. The CDR3 nucleotides read TGCGCCAGCAGCTTGGGAGGCGACGAGCAGTACTTC. Residues: CASSLGGDEQYF.

V usage is TRBV5-6 and J usage is TRBJ2-5; 7 bases align to TRBD1. The CDR3 has 15 residues. Germline assignment: CDR1 SGHDT and CDR2 YYEEEE. V shed 3 bases and J 0 bases; nucleotides not matched to a gene: 5. CDR3 bases: TGTGCCAGCAGCTCGCCAGGGACAGACCAAGAGACCCAGTACTTC. This gives the protein CASSSPGTDQETQYF.

The chain has TRBV10-3 and TRBJ2-3; 8 nucleotides align to TRBD2. CDR1 and CDR2 from the germline V gene are ENHRY and SYGVKD. The CDR3 contains 14 residues. Unmatched junction bases numbered 4, after V lost 7 bases and J lost 1 base. The CDR3 here is CAINPTSGTDTQYF. The CDR3 DNA is TGTGCCATCAATCCGACTAGCGGCACAGATACGCAGTATTTT.

The chain joins TRBV9 to TRBJ2-3, with a possible D match to TRBD2 (7 bases). Trimming removed 10 bases from V and 0 bases from J, with 18 bases in between. The germline gives CDR1 SGDLS, CDR2 YYNGEE. The CDR3 runs to 15 residues. The CDR3 DNA reads as TGTGCCTGCCGGCGGGGGCTTCTTAGCACAGATACGCAGTATTTT. Translated: CACRRGLLSTDTQYF.

This chain connects TRBV6-6 to TRBJ1-5, with D possibly TRBD1 on 5 matching bases. V lost 6 bases to trimming and J lost 3 bases, with 18 bases between them. This CDR3 is 16 amino acids long. The germline V gene encodes CDR1 MNHNY and CDR2 SVGAGI (reference sequence). The CDR3 spells CASSEMGPTHNQPQHF. DNA of the CDR3: TGTGCCAGCAGCGAAATGGGGCCTACCCACAATCAGCCCCAGCATTTT.

The rearrangement uses TRBV30 and TRBJ1-2; D gene uncertain. Per the germline V gene, CDR1 is GTSNPN and CDR2 is SVGIG (reference sequence). The V end was cut by 3 bases, the J end by 4 bases, with 15 bases between. The CDR3 has 14 amino acids. This CDR3 is CAWRGTQPSYGYTF. CDR3 coding DNA: TGTGCCTGGAGAGGAACCCAGCCGAGCTATGGCTACACCTTC. Complete variable domain (other parts from reference TRBV30 and TRBJ1-2): SQTIHQWPATLVQPVGSPLSLECTVEGTSNPNLYWYRQAAGRGLQLLFYSVGIGQISSEVPQNLSASRPQDRQFILSSKKLLLSDSGFYLCAWRGTQPSYGYTFGSGTRLTVV.

The CDR3 spells CASSLGAGPSYEQYF. Here the CDR3 DNA reads TGCGCCAGCAGCTTGGGGGCCGGACCGTCCTACGAGCAGTACTTC. The V call is TRBV5-1, the J call TRBJ2-7; D gene uncertain. Trimming removed 0 bases from V and 1 base from J, with 11 bases in between. Germline V CDR1 and CDR2: SGHRS, YFSETQ. CDR3 length: 15 residues.

V is TRBV5-1 and J is TRBJ2-7; 7 positions match TRBD2. Per germline, CDR1 SGHRS and CDR2 YFSETQ. The CDR3 is made up of 13 amino acids. Trimming cost V 4 bases and J 3 bases; bases outside gene matches: 4. CDR3 amino acids: CASSPSGGYEQYF. The CDR3 DNA sequence: TGCGCCAGCAGCCCATCGGGGGGCTACGAGCAGTACTTC.

V gene TRBV2 combines with J gene TRBJ2-3; D is unclear. Germline V CDR1 and CDR2: SNHLY, FYNNEI. V was pared by 7 bases and J by 4 bases, with 6 bases between. This CDR3 has 11 amino acids. CDR3 protein: CASTRSDTQYF. The CDR3 DNA reads as TGTGCCAGCACCCGATCAGATACGCAGTATTTT.

The chain joins TRBV20-1 to TRBJ2-1, with D uncertain. The length of the CDR3 is 11 residues. Germline-derived CDR1 and CDR2 are DFQATT and SNEGSKA (reference sequence). Trimming took off 6 bases at V and 4 bases at J, with 7 bases between the two ends. This chain's CDR3 is CSANQYNEQFF. CDR3 sequence (DNA): TGCAGTGCCAATCAATACAATGAGCAGTTCTTC.

The J gene is TRBJ2-1, the V gene TRBV9; 7 bases line up with TRBD1. The length of the CDR3 is 15 residues. V trimming: 3 bases; J trimming: 0 bases; junction bases outside the gene matches: 3. Germline CDR1 SGDLS, CDR2 YYNGEE. Here the CDR3 reads CASSATGSSYNEQFF. DNA of the CDR3: TGTGCCAGCAGCGCGACAGGGAGCTCCTACAATGAGCAGTTCTTC. Together with reference TRBV9 and TRBJ2-1, the CDR3 gives the full variable domain: DSGVTQTPKHLITATGQRVTLRCSPRSGDLSVYWYQQSLDQGLQFLIQYYNGEERAKGNILERFSAQQFPDLHSELNLSSLELGDSALYFCASSATGSSYNEQFFGPGTRLTVL.

The chain joins TRBV30 to TRBJ1-5; 9 bases line up with TRBD1. From germline, CDR1 is GTSNPN and CDR2 SVGIG (reference sequence). J was trimmed by 5 bases and V by 2 bases; bases with no gene match: 7. The CDR3 sequence is 15 residues long. CDR3 in amino acids: CAWSKGDREDQPQHF. The CDR3 DNA follows: TGTGCCTGGAGTAAAGGGGACAGGGAGGATCAGCCCCAGCATTTT.